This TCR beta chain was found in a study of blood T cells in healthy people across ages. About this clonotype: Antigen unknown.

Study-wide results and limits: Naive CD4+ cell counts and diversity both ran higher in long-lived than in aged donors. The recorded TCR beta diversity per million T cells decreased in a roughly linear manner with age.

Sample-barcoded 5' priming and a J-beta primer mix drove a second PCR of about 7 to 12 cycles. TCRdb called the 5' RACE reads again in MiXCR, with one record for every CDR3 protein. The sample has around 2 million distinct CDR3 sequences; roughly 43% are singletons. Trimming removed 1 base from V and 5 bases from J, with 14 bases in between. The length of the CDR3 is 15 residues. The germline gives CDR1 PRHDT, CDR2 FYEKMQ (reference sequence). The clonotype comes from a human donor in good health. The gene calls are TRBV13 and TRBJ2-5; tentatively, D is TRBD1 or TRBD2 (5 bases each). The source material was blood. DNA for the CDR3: TGTGCCAGCAGCTTAGCGGGTTACTGGGGGGAGACCCAGTACTTC. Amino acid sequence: CASSLAGYWGETQYF.